The source of this TCR beta chain is a study of blood T cell repertoires in COVID-19. Study context: The cDNA or gDNA used as material had been derived from T cells, B-cell-depleted T cells, or PBMCs.

In germline, CDR1 is LNHDA, CDR2 SQIVND (reference sequence). V dropped 3 bases and J dropped 0 bases, with 11 bases sitting between them. The CDR3 is made up of 16 amino acids. Clones were sequenced by immunoSEQ multiplex PCR, and TCRdb holds only the in-frame ones, with some missing. The table includes 45,000 to 60,000 clones, 91% detected once. The rearrangement links TRBV19 to TRBJ1-4; D uncertain. Sequencing input: peripheral blood. This TCR derives from a man aged 50-60 years with acute or convalescent COVID-19. The CDR3 DNA follows: TGTGCCAGTAGTATTAGGAGGTCTGCAACTAATGAAAAACTGTTTTTT. It codes for CASSIRRSATNEKLFF.